These T cell receptor beta chains were read from a single sample in a study of cytomegalovirus exposure and HLA in healthy donors. The table came from immunoSEQ multiplex PCR; TCRdb's copy has only in-frame clones and leaves some out. The sample includes over 110,000 clones, roughly nine tenths of them seen just once. The sample was PBMCs. Receptors originate from a man aged 18-30 years in good health and CMV-seronegative. CDR3s include the opening cysteine and the closing phenylalanine or tryptophan. D genes are given only for firm matches. Expanded clones are given a class, and other clones once, few, many or no size at all.

clone size | J gene | V gene | D gene | CDR3 DNA | CDR3 protein
NA | TRBJ2-7 | TRBV6-5 | NA | TGTGCCAGCAGTTATGGCTCCGGGGGCGAGCAGTACTTC | CASSYGSGGEQYF
once | TRBJ2-5 | TRBV5-5 | NA | TGTGCCAGCAGCTTGGCCCGAAGGGGTGAGACCCAGTACTTC | CASSLARRGETQYF
NA | TRBJ2-5 | TRBV7-2 | TRBD1 | TGTGCCAGCAGCTTGGGACAGGCCGGGACTCAAGAGACCCAGTACTTC | CASSLGQAGTQETQYF
NA | TRBJ2-3 | TRBV11-2 | TRBD2 | TGTGCCAGCAGCTTAGATTTCGGGAGGGGGGCAGATACGCAGTATTTT | CASSLDFGRGADTQYF
NA | TRBJ2-7 | TRBV6-1 | NA | TGTGCCAGCAGTGGGACCAGGGGAACGTCCTACGAGCAGTACTTC | CASSGTRGTSYEQYF
few | TRBJ2-3 | TRBV9 | TRBD1 | TGTGCCAGCAGCGAGACAGGGGGCTTAACAGATACGCAGTATTTT | CASSETGGLTDTQYF
NA | TRBJ2-7 | TRBV10-3 | TRBD2 | TGTGCCACCATGGGGGGAGGGAGGAACGAGCAGTACTTC | CATMGGGRNEQYF
NA | TRBJ2-1 | TRBV7-8 | NA | TGTGCCACCACCCTGGGGGGGAGAAGGGGGGATGAGCAGTTCTTC | CATTLGGRRGDEQFF
NA | TRBJ2-7 | TRBV27 | NA | TGTGCCAGCAGTCCGAGGTCAGCCGATCTAGCTTACGAGCAGTACTTC | CASSPRSADLAYEQYF
NA | TRBJ1-1 | TRBV27 | NA | TGTGCCAGCAGCTACGGAGTGAACACTGAAGCTTTCTTT | CASSYGVNTEAFF
NA | TRBJ1-6 | TRBV19 | TRBD1 | TGTGCCAGTAGTCCCCTCCTGTCGACAGGGAAGAATTCACCCCTCCACTTT | CASSPLLSTGKNSPLHF
NA | TRBJ2-1 | TRBV9 | TRBD2 | TGTGCCAGCAGGTCCACGAGCGGGGGCGGACACAATGAGCAGTTCTTC | CASRSTSGGGHNEQFF
NA | TRBJ1-1 | TRBV2 | NA | TGTGCCAGCAGCACCCAGGGCCCTGGGAACACTGAAGCTTTCTTT | CASSTQGPGNTEAFF
NA | TRBJ2-2 | TRBV28 | NA | TGTGCCAGCAGCTACCCGGTGGACTCCAACACCGGGGAGCTGTTTTTT | CASSYPVDSNTGELFF
NA | TRBJ2-1 | TRBV12-1 | NA | TGTGCCAGCAGCTTTCCAGAATCGGGACTAGCGGGAACCTCTGCCCCACACAATGAGCAGTTCTTC | CASSFPESGLAGTSAPHNEQFF
NA | TRBJ2-7 | TRBV18 | TRBD1 | TGTGCCAGCTCATCAAGGGGGCGCGCGGTCAACGAGCAGTACTTC | CASSSRGRAVNEQYF
NA | TRBJ2-7 | TRBV7-9 | NA | TGTGCCAGCAGCTTAGCGTCAGTAGCGGTCACCTACGAGCAGTACTTC | CASSLASVAVTYEQYF
NA | TRBJ2-7 | TRBV5-1 | TRBD1 | TGCGCCAGCAGCTTGTTGGTCGGGACAGGGGGCGGCGAGCAGTACTTC | CASSLLVGTGGGEQYF
NA | TRBJ1-6 | TRBV7-9 | TRBD1 | TGTGCCAGCAGCAAAGCCACAGGGGAGCATTCACCCCTCCACTTT | CASSKATGEHSPLHF
NA | TRBJ2-5 | TRBV6-1 | TRBD2 | TGTGCCAGCAGTGCTCGACTAGCGGGGGGGCCCGGCCAAGAGACCCAGTACTTC | CASSARLAGGPGQETQYF
NA | TRBJ2-5 | TRBV13 | NA | TGTGCCAGCAGCTTATTCCGGGGGTACTACCAAGAGACCCAGTACTTC | CASSLFRGYYQETQYF
few | TRBJ2-5 | TRBV5-1 | NA | TGCGCCAGCAGCTTGGGGCAGCAAGAGACCCAGTACTTC | CASSLGQQETQYF
NA | TRBJ2-7 | TRBV6-4 | TRBD1 | TGTGCCAGCAGCCCCGACAGGGGAAGCTACGAGCAGTACTTC | CASSPDRGSYEQYF
NA | TRBJ2-5 | TRBV4-1 | NA | TGCGCCAGCAGCCAAGATCGGGGGAGTCGGGAGACCCAGTACTTC | CASSQDRGSRETQYF
NA | TRBJ2-3 | TRBV5-1 | NA | TGCGCCAGCAGCCAGGAATCTGATACGCAGTATTTT | CASSQESDTQYF
NA | TRBJ1-5 | TRBV19 | TRBD1 | TGTGCCAGTAGTTTTGGGACAGGGGGCCTTCAGCCCCAGCATTTT | CASSFGTGGLQPQHF
once | TRBJ1-1 | TRBV5-8 | NA | TGTGCCAGCAGCGGCGGGGGTTATAAGCTAAGCGACACTGAAGCTTTCTTT | CASSGGGYKLSDTEAFF
NA | TRBJ2-7 | TRBV4-3 | NA | TGCGCCAGCAGCCAAGATCGATACAGATACTACGAGCAGTACTTC | CASSQDRYRYYEQYF
NA | TRBJ2-7 | TRBV30 | TRBD2 | TGTGCCTGGAGCGGTAGGGAGGGCCCCGAGCAGTACTTC | CAWSGREGPEQYF
NA | TRBJ2-3 | TRBV5-4 | NA | TGTGCCAGCAGCTTGGCCGGGCAGGCAGGGGCAGATACGCAGTATTTT | CASSLAGQAGADTQYF
NA | TRBJ2-1 | TRBV4-1 | TRBD2 | TGCGCCAGCAGCCAGTTGTTAGCGGGGGTCCTCTACAATGAGCAGTTCTTC | CASSQLLAGVLYNEQFF
NA | TRBJ2-2 | TRBV7-2 | TRBD1 | TGTGCCAGCAGTCATTCACAGGGGACCTACACCGGGGAGCTGTTTTTT | CASSHSQGTYTGELFF
NA | TRBJ1-1 | TRBV2 | NA | TGTGCCAGCAGTGAAAGCGGGTGGAGCACTGAAGCTTTCTTT | CASSESGWSTEAFF
NA | TRBJ1-3 | TRBV7-6 | NA | TGTGCCAGCCAGGGATTCTCTGGAAACACCATATATTTT | CASQGFSGNTIYF